The 2 T cell receptor beta chains in this list originate from one sample, sequenced in a study of T cell responses to AZD1222 COVID-19 vaccine. Assay: immunoSEQ multiplex PCR; the TCRdb copy retains only in-frame clones and omits some. Among 150,000 to 200,000 clones, roughly 94% were seen once, and the ten largest hold 1% to 1.4%. The specimen comprised peripheral blood, sampled 28 days after the second AZD1222 dose. Every receptor here comes from an adult who received the AZD1222 COVID-19 vaccine.

The chain combines TRBV2 with TRBJ1-3; TRBD1 agrees at 9 bases. This CDR3 region has 14 residues. Unmatched junction bases numbered 2, after V lost 8 bases and J lost 0 bases. Germline V gives CDR1 SNHLY, CDR2 FYNNEI. The DNA for the CDR3 is TGTGCCAGCGGGGGACAGGGCTCTGGAAACACCATATATTTT. Translating it yields CASGGQGSGNTIYF.

The rearrangement links TRBV19 to TRBJ2-7, with 7 bases that match TRBD1. The CDR3 has 14 amino acids. Trimming cost V 4 bases and J 7 bases; bases outside gene matches: 10. Germline CDR1 LNHDA, CDR2 SQIVND (reference sequence). CDR3 region: CASSTSTGLGEQYF. CDR3 in DNA: TGTGCCAGTAGTACCTCGACAGGGCTAGGGGAGCAGTACTTC.